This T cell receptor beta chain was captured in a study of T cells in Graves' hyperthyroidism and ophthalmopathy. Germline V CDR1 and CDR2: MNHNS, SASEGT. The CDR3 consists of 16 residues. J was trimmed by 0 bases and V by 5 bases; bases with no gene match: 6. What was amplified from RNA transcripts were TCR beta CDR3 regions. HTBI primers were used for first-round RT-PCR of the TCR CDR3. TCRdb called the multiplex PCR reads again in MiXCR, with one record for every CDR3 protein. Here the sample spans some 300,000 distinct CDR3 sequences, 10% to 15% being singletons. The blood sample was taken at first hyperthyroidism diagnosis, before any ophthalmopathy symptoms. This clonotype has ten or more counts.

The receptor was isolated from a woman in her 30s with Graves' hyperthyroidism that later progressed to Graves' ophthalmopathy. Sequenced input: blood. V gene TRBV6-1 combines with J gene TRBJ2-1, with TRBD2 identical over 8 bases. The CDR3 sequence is CASSRSGGSSYNEQFF. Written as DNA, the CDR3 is TGTGCCAGCAGTAGAAGCGGGGGCAGCTCCTACAATGAGCAGTTCTTC.